This T cell receptor (beta chain) comes out of a study of blood T cells in healthy people across ages. Study in general: With template switching, about one barcoded beta molecule was captured per two T cells.

They isolated at least 6.5 million PBMCs from each sample. It was with a sample-barcoded 5' primer and a J-beta primer mix that a second PCR of about 6 to 12 cycles was run. All cDNA molecules were each tagged by a template-switch adaptor with 12 random nucleotides. TCRdb re-called the 5' RACE reads through MiXCR, storing one row per CDR3 protein. The sample records around 1,100,000 distinct CDR3 sequences, 35% to 40% being singletons. Sequencing was carried out using blood. The TCR sequence derives from a man aged 18 to 30 in good health.

The CDR3 reads CASTLGQGADEQFF. CDR3 nucleotide sequence: TGTGCCAGCACTCTAGGACAGGGGGCGGATGAGCAGTTCTTC. The J gene is TRBJ2-1, the V gene TRBV2, with 11 bases aligning to TRBD1. CDR1 is SNHLY, CDR2 FYNNEI, per germline. V lost 7 bases, J lost 8 bases, and 7 bases stayed unmatched. The CDR3 length is 14 residues. The whole variable domain, remainder taken from reference TRBV2 and TRBJ2-1, is EPEVTQTPSHQVTQMGQEVILRCVPISNHLYFYWYRQILGQKVEFLVSFYNNEISEKSEIFDDQFSVERPDGSNFTLKIRSTKLEDSAMYFCASTLGQGADEQFFGPGTRLTVL.